A single sample is the source of the 30 T cell receptor beta chains below, sequenced in a study of regulatory T cells in long-lasting Graves disease. The authors built TCR beta libraries using iRepertoire HTBI primers and Arm-PCR of CDR3 regions. One entry per CDR3 protein results from TCRdb running MiXCR on the multiplex PCR reads. The data show some 330,000 distinct CDR3 sequences, with 12% seen just once and 15% to 20% held by the top ten. The sample's time point: newly diagnosed GD, antithyroid drugs for less than 3 months. PBMC RNA was the source of the TCR library. These data also formed part of another study, on T cells in Graves' hyperthyroidism and ophthalmopathy.

This sample comprised peripheral blood mononuclear cells (PBMCs), obtained at new diagnosis, from a patient treated with antithyroid drugs. The receptors here all came from a woman aged 18-30 years with Graves disease.

This clonotype occurred a few times. This chain uses TRBV2 with TRBJ2-7, with D perhaps matching TRBD2 (5 bases). The ends were cut back, 5 bases at V and 1 base at J, with 15 bases in the middle. The germline CDR1 and CDR2 sequences are SNHLY and FYNNEI. CDR3 length: 15 residues. The DNA of the CDR3 is TGTGCCAGCAGTTCCCCGGGAACGCCTTCCTACGAGCAGTACTTC. Encoded protein: CASSSPGTPSYEQYF.

In this sample, this clonotype turned up a few times. This clone may be a read error of a much larger clone one base away. The CDR3 is CANTLTHNEQFF. DNA of the CDR3: TGTGCCAACACCCTTACTCATAATGAGCAGTTCTTC. The genes are TRBV12-3 or TRBV12-4 and TRBJ2-1; D ambiguous. The CDR3 runs to 12 residues. The V and J ends lost 10 bases and 7 bases respectively, with 14 bases between them.

Many counts were recorded for this clonotype. V gene TRBV7-2 combines with J gene TRBJ2-1, with TRBD2 identical over 8 bases. Germline lookup yields CDR1 SGHTA and CDR2 FQGNSA. The V gene end was trimmed by 2 bases and the J gene end by 6 bases; junction bases not matched to a gene: 6. The CDR3 runs to 15 residues. Written as DNA, the CDR3 is TGTGCCAGCAGCTTAATGGGACTAGTGGGCAATGAGCAGTTCTTC. It encodes CASSLMGLVGNEQFF.

This clonotype was detected ten times or more. This chain joins TRBV27 and TRBJ1-6; 8 bases are a match to TRBD1. J was trimmed by 3 bases and V by 5 bases; bases with no gene match: 9. CDR3 length: 17 amino acids. Germline assignment: CDR1 MNHEY and CDR2 SMNVEV (reference sequence). CDR3 sequence: CASSQRTGSYYNSPLHF. CDR3 DNA sequence: TGTGCCAGCAGTCAGCGGACAGGGTCATACTATAATTCACCCCTCCACTTT.

This clonotype was seen ten or more times. The gene calls are TRBV18 and TRBJ1-1, with 8 bases lining up with TRBD1. J lost 5 bases, V lost 1 base, and 9 bases had no gene match. Germline CDR1 reads KGHSH; CDR2 reads LQKENI. This CDR3 has 16 amino acids. In DNA form, the CDR3 reads TGTGCCAGCTCACCACGCCAGGGGGCTACTGGAACTGAAGCTTTCTTT. Encoded protein: CASSPRQGATGTEAFF.

The V call is TRBV2, the J call TRBJ2-2; TRBD1 matches at 7 bases. V trimming: 7 bases; J trimming: 0 bases; junction bases outside the gene matches: 11. Germline CDR1 is SNHLY and CDR2 is FYNNEI. This CDR3 comprises 17 residues. This CDR3 is CASTMDRTTANTGELFF. Written as DNA, the CDR3 is TGTGCCAGCACCATGGACAGGACCACAGCGAACACCGGGGAGCTGTTTTTT.

The table lists this clonotype with many counts. V is TRBV15 and J is TRBJ1-2; D possibly corresponds to TRBD1 (5 bases). Trimming cost V 1 base and J 2 bases, with 17 bases left between them. CDR3 size: 17 residues. CDR1 LNHNV and CDR2 YYDKDF come from the germline V gene (reference sequence). CDR3 protein: CATSRVPGEELNYGYTF. The CDR3 nucleotides are TGTGCCACCAGCAGAGTGCCGGGGGAAGAGCTGAACTATGGCTACACCTTC.

The sample holds a few counts of this clonotype. V is TRBV30 and J is TRBJ2-2; maybe TRBD2 (6 bases). This CDR3 comprises 17 residues. The V and J ends lost 5 bases and 7 bases respectively, with 26 bases between them. The germline V gene encodes CDR1 GTSNPN and CDR2 SVGIG (reference sequence). The CDR3: CAWDPVGGLPSIGELFF. The CDR3 bases are TGTGCCTGGGATCCAGTGGGGGGATTACCTAGCATCGGGGAGCTGTTTTTT. The complete variable domain, with remaining parts taken from reference TRBV30 and TRBJ2-2, reads SQTIHQWPATLVQPVGSPLSLECTVEGTSNPNLYWYRQAAGRGLQLLFYSVGIGQISSEVPQNLSASRPQDRQFILSSKKLLLSDSGFYLCAWDPVGGLPSIGELFFGEGSRLTVL.

This clonotype has a count of ten or more. The rearrangement links TRBV12-3 or TRBV12-4 to TRBJ2-1, with 13 bases identical to TRBD2. Losses at the gene ends were 0 bases for V and 7 bases for J; bases not matched to a gene: 0. This CDR3 region has 15 residues. DNA for the CDR3: TGTGCCAGCAGTTTAGCACTAGCGGGAGGGAATGAGCAGTTCTTC. Its protein product is CASSLALAGGNEQFF.

This clonotype was observed at least ten times. The genes are TRBV18 and TRBJ2-1, with 13 bases aligning to TRBD2. In germline, CDR1 is KGHSH, CDR2 LQKENI. The V and J ends lost 3 bases and 4 bases, in that order; junction bases with no gene match: 6. This CDR3 region has 17 residues. The CDR3 loop is CASSPGLAGELYNEQFF. The CDR3 DNA reads as TGTGCCAGCTCACCTGGACTAGCGGGAGAGTTGTACAATGAGCAGTTCTTC.

Ten or more counts support this clonotype. The CDR3 sequence: CASSQGQINTEAFF. CDR3 nucleotide sequence: TGTGCCAGCAGCCAAGGGCAGATTAACACTGAAGCTTTCTTT. V usage is TRBV7-2 and J usage is TRBJ1-1; D gene uncertain. V lost 5 bases and J 2 bases, leaving 12 bases between the germline ends. The CDR3 sequence is 14 residues long. Germline loops: CDR1 SGHTA, CDR2 FQGNSA.

The table lists this clonotype with many counts. V gene TRBV6-9 combines with J gene TRBJ1-2; D remains ambiguous. This CDR3 has 14 amino acids. V lost 3 bases to trimming and J lost 5 bases, with 13 bases between them. CDR1 is MNHGY and CDR2 is SVAAGI in the germline V gene. The CDR3 reads CASSYWPRRYGYTF. CDR3 coding DNA: TGTGCCAGCAGTTACTGGCCCCGACGTTATGGCTACACCTTC.

At least ten counts were recorded for this clonotype. The chain uses TRBV20-1 and TRBJ2-3, with D tentatively TRBD1 or TRBD2 (5 bases each). The V end was cut by 4 bases, the J end by 2 bases, with 22 bases between. The CDR3 extends over 17 amino acids. Germline values: CDR1 DFQATT, CDR2 SNEGSKA (reference sequence). The chain's CDR3 is CSATAVPGTRDTDTQYF. CDR3 DNA sequence: TGCAGTGCTACCGCGGTCCCGGGGACGAGGGACACAGATACGCAGTATTTT.

This clonotype has a count of ten or more. V and J are TRBV24-1 and TRBJ2-2; possible D gene TRBD1, 6 bases. In germline, CDR1 is KGHDR, CDR2 SFDVKD. V lost 3 bases and J lost 0, with 25 bases in between. This CDR3 spans 21 amino acids. In DNA, the CDR3 is TGTGCCACCAGTGATCATAACGACTTCCAATGGACAGAAACGAACACCGGGGAGCTGTTTTTT. As protein: CATSDHNDFQWTETNTGELFF.

This clonotype has just a few counts. V and J are TRBV7-9 and TRBJ2-1; the match to TRBD1 covers 8 bases. The CDR3 is 17 amino acids. Germline V gene data show CDR1 as SEHNR and CDR2 as FQNEAQ (reference sequence). The junction had 7 bases not matched to a gene; V was cut back by 2 bases and J by 1 base. The CDR3 DNA sequence: TGTGCCAGCAGCTTAATCAGGGGGCGAAGGTCCTACAATGAGCAGTTCTTC. It is translated as CASSLIRGRRSYNEQFF.

At least ten counts were recorded for this clonotype. The CDR3: CASSSGTISQETQYF. The CDR3 DNA reads as TGCGCCAGCAGCTCCGGGACAATAAGCCAAGAGACCCAGTACTTC. The V gene is TRBV5-1, the J gene TRBJ2-5, with D possibly matching TRBD1 (6 bases). This CDR3 has 15 residues. Per germline, CDR1 SGHRS and CDR2 YFSETQ. V was clipped by 3 bases and J by 1 base, with 13 bases between them.

Many counts were recorded for this clonotype. The rearrangement uses TRBV6-1 and TRBJ1-5; D gene unclear. CDR1 is MNHNS, CDR2 SASEGT, per germline. Trimming removed 8 bases from V and 4 bases from J, with 6 bases in between. The CDR3 has 11 residues. The CDR3: CASGYNQPQHF. CDR3 sequence (DNA): TGTGCCAGCGGGTATAATCAGCCCCAGCATTTT.

This clonotype was recorded at least ten times. The junction differs from germline at one of its ends, possibly a read error. The J gene is TRBJ1-1, the V gene TRBV10-3; TRBD1 might be the D (5 bases). CDR3 length: 13 residues. Germline-derived CDR1 and CDR2 are ENHRY and SYGVKD. The CDR3 region is CAFRAGFLTEAFF. CDR3 sequence (DNA): TGTGCCTTCAGGGCAGGGTTTCTCACTGAAGCTTTCTTT.

This clonotype was recorded many times. The V and J genes are TRBV19 and TRBJ1-5; D gene uncertain. Germline V gene data show CDR1 as LNHDA and CDR2 as SQIVND (reference sequence). The CDR3 loop spans 13 amino acids. The ends were cut back, 3 bases at V and 3 bases at J, with 6 bases in the middle. The CDR3 nucleotides are TGTGCCAGTAGTATTTGGCCCAATCAGCCCCAGCATTTT. Translating gives CASSIWPNQPQHF.

This clonotype was observed many times. The V call is TRBV30, the J call TRBJ2-2; D is ambiguous. The CDR3 covers 16 residues. Trimming pared 2 bases from V and 7 bases from J, leaving 20 bases between. The germline V gene encodes CDR1 GTSNPN and CDR2 SVGIG (reference sequence). The CDR3: CAWSRDSLPLGGELFF. The CDR3 nucleotides are TGTGCCTGGAGTCGAGACTCCCTACCCCTTGGCGGGGAGCTGTTTTTT.

Many counts were recorded for this clonotype. The rearrangement links TRBV24-1 to TRBJ1-2; TRBD1 is a possible D gene (5 bases). This CDR3 has 13 amino acids. In germline, CDR1 is KGHDR, CDR2 SFDVKD. Trimming took off 4 bases at V and 8 bases at J, with 13 bases between the two ends. DNA of the CDR3: TGTGCCACCAGTGACGGGGCTCTGGGGGGCTACACCTTC. It is translated as CATSDGALGGYTF.

This clonotype was recorded many times. The V call is TRBV7-2, the J call TRBJ2-3; D gene uncertain. The germline CDR1 and CDR2 sequences are SGHTA and FQGNSA. The CDR3 has 16 residues. The V and J ends lost 2 bases and 0 bases respectively, with 12 bases between them. The CDR3 sequence is CASSLSRVSSTDTQYF. CDR3 nucleotide sequence: TGTGCCAGCAGCTTATCCCGGGTTTCTAGCACAGATACGCAGTATTTT.

This clonotype was observed at least ten times. The chain couples TRBV20-1 to TRBJ1-5; possibly TRBD1 for D (5 bases). Germline V gene sequence: CDR1 DFQATT, CDR2 SNEGSKA (reference sequence). Trimming shortened V by 0 bases and J by 5 bases, and 11 bases separated the two germline ends. The CDR3 runs 14 residues. This chain's CDR3 is CSARDLGGYQPQHF. CDR3 bases: TGCAGTGCTAGAGATCTCGGGGGGTATCAGCCCCAGCATTTT.

This clonotype was observed at least ten times. The CDR3 here is CASSPLRGRILFGTEAFF. CDR3 nucleotides: TGTGCCAGTAGCCCTTTACGGGGCAGGATACTCTTTGGCACTGAAGCTTTCTTT. The V and J genes are TRBV19 and TRBJ1-1; weak D call: TRBD1 (5 bases). The CDR3 runs 18 residues. Germline loops: CDR1 LNHDA, CDR2 SQIVND (reference sequence). V was cut by 6 bases and J by 4 bases, with 27 bases left in between.

A remark on this clonotype: At one end, the junction sequence differs from germline, possibly due to a read error. The chain uses TRBV7-2 and TRBJ1-2; 11 nucleotides agree with TRBD1. Germline V gives CDR1 SGHTA, CDR2 FQGNSA. The CDR3 totals 14 residues. In DNA form, the CDR3 reads TGCGCCAGCAGCGGGACAGGGGGAGACTATGGCTACACCTTC. Encoded protein: CASSGTGGDYGYTF.

This clonotype was recorded at least ten times. V gene TRBV12-3 or TRBV12-4 combines with J gene TRBJ1-2; the D gene is possibly TRBD1 (6 bases). This CDR3 is built from 14 residues. The V end lost 2 bases, the J end lost 3 bases, and 10 bases lay between the germline ends. The CDR3 loop is CASSLSPGDYGYTF. The CDR3 DNA reads as TGTGCCAGCAGTTTAAGCCCAGGGGACTATGGCTACACCTTC.

This clonotype has at least ten counts. J is TRBJ2-2 and V is TRBV28; D gene uncertain. This CDR3 is built from 16 residues. Trimming took 5 bases from V and 1 from J, leaving 14 bases between them. CDR1 MDHEN and CDR2 SYDVKM come from the germline V gene. The CDR3 loop reads CASSLNSKWNTGELFF. As DNA, the CDR3 is TGTGCCAGCAGTCTCAACTCCAAATGGAACACCGGGGAGCTGTTTTTT. Combining the CDR3 with reference TRBV28 and TRBJ2-2 gives the whole variable domain DVKVTQSSRYLVKRTGEKVFLECVQDMDHENMFWYRQDPGLGLRLIYFSYDVKMKEKGDIPEGYSVSREKKERFSLILESASTNQTSMYLCASSLNSKWNTGELFFGEGSRLTVL.

In its sample, this clonotype was seen a few times. The chain couples TRBV15 to TRBJ1-2; D is undetermined. From germline, CDR1 is LNHNV and CDR2 YYDKDF (reference sequence). V was shortened by 5 bases and J by 2 bases, with 6 bases between the two germline ends. The CDR3 consists of 12 residues. In DNA form, the CDR3 reads TGTGCCACCAGCCCACCGAACTATGGCTACACCTTC. This gives the protein CATSPPNYGYTF. The full variable domain, its missing parts supplied by reference TRBV15 and TRBJ1-2, is DAMVIQNPRYQVTQFGKPVTLSCSQTLNHNVMYWYQQKSSQAPKLLFHYYDKDFNNEADTPDNFQSRRPNTSFCFLDIRSPGLGDTAMYLCATSPPNYGYTFGSGTRLTVV.

This clonotype showed up many times. The chain has TRBV18 and TRBJ2-7; the D gene is possibly TRBD1 (5 bases). The CDR3 loop spans 18 amino acids. Deletions cut 3 bases from V and 4 bases from J, with 25 bases between. The germline V gene has CDR1 KGHSH and CDR2 LQKENI. The chain's CDR3 is CASSPLGMRLYQGYEQYF. CDR3 bases: TGTGCCAGCTCACCTCTTGGTATGAGGCTATACCAGGGATACGAGCAGTACTTC.

This clonotype was recorded many times. The chain is built from TRBV11-1 and TRBJ2-1; no reliable D call. CDR1 is SGHAT, CDR2 FQDESV, per germline (reference sequence). The CDR3 loop spans 15 amino acids. V lost 4 bases and J lost 3, with 13 bases in between. The CDR3 protein is CASSWEARFYNEQFF. The DNA for the CDR3 is TGTGCCAGCAGCTGGGAAGCGAGATTCTACAATGAGCAGTTCTTC.